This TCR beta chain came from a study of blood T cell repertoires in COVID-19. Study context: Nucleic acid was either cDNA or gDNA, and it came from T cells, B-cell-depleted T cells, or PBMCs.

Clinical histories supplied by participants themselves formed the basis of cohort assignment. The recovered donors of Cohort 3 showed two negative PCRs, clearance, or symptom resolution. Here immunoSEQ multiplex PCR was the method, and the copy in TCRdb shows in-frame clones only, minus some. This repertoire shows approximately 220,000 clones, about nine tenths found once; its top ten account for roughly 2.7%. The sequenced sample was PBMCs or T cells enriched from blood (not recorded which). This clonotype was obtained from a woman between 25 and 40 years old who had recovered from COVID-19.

The CDR3 region is CASSLVEGPYGYTF. DNA of the CDR3: TGCGCCAGCAGCCTTGTGGAGGGACCCTATGGCTACACCTTC. The gene calls are TRBV5-1 and TRBJ1-2; possible D gene TRBD1, 5 bases. V dropped 4 bases and J dropped 4 bases, with 14 bases sitting between them. Germline assignment: CDR1 SGHRS and CDR2 YFSETQ. CDR3 size: 14 residues.